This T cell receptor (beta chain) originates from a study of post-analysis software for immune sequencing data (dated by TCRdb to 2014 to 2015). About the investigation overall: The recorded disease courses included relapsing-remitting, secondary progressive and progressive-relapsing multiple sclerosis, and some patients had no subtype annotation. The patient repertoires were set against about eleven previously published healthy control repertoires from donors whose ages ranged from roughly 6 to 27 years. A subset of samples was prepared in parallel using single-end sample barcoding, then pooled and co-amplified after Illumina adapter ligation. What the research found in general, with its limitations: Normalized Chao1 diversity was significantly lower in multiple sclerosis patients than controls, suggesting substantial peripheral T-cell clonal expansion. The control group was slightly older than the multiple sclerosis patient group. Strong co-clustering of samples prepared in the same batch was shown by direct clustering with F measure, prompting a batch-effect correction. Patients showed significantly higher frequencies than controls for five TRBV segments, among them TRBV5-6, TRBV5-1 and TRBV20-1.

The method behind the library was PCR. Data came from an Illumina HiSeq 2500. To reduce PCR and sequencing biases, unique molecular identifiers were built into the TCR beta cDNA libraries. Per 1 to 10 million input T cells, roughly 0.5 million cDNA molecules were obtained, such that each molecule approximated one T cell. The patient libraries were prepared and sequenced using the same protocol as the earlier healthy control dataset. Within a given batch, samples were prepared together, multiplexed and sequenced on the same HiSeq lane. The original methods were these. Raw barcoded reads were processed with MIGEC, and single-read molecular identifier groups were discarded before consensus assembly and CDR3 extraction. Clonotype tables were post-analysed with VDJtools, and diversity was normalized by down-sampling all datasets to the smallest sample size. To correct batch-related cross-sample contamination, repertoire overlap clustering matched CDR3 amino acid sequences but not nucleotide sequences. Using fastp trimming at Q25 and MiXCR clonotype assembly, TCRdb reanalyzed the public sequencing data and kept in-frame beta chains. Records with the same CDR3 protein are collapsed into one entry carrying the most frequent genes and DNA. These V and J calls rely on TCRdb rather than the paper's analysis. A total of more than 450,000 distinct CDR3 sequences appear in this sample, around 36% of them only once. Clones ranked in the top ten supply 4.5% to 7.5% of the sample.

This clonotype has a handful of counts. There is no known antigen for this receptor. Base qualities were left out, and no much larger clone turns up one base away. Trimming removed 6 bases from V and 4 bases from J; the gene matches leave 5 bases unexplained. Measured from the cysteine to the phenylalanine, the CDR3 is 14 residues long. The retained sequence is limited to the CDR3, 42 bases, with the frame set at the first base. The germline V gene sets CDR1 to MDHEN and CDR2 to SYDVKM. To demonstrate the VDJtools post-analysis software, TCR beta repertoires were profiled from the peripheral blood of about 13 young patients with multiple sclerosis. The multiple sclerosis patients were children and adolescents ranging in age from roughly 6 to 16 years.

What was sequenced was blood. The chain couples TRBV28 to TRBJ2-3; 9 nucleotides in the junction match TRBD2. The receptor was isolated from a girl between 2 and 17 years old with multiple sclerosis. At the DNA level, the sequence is TGTGCCAGCAGCGGCGGGGGGGTCTCAGATACGCAGTATTTT. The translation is CASSGGGVSDTQYF.